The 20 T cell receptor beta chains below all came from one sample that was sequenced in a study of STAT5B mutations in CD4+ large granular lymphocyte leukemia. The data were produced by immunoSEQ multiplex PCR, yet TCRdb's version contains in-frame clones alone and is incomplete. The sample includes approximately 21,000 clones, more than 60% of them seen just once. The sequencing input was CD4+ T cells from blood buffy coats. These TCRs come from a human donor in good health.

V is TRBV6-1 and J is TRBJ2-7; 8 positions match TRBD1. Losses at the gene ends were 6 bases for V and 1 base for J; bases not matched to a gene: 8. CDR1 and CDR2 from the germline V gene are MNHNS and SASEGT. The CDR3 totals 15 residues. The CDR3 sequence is CASRGQRTGSYEQYF. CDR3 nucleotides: TGTGCCAGCAGGGGGCAAAGGACAGGGTCCTACGAGCAGTACTTC.

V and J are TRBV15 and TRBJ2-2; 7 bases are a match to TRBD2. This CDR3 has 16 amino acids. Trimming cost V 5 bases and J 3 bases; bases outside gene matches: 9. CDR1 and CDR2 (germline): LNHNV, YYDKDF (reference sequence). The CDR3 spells CATSLGGGRDTGELFF. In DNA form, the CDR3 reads TGTGCCACCAGCCTGGGGGGGGGTCGCGACACCGGGGAGCTGTTTTTT.

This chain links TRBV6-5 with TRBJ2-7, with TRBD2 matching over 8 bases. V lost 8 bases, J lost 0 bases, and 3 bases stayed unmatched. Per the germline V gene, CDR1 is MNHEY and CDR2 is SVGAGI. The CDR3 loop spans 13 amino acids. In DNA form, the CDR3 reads TGTGCCAGCCGGGGGGGCAGCTCCTACGAGCAGTACTTC. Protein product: CASRGGSSYEQYF.

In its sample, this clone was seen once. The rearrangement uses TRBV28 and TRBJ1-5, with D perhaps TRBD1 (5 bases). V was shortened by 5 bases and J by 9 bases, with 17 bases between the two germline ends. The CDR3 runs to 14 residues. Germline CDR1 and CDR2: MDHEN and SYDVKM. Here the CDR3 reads CASSTRGGDSPQHF. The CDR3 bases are TGTGCCAGCAGTACCCGGGGGGGGGACTCGCCCCAGCATTTT.

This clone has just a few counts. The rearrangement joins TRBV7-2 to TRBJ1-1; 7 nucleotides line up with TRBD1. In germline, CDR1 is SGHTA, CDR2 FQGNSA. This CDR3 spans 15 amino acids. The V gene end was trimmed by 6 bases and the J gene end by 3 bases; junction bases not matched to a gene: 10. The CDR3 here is CASRSDRAGHTEAFF. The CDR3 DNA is TGTGCCAGCAGGAGTGACAGGGCAGGGCACACTGAAGCTTTCTTT.

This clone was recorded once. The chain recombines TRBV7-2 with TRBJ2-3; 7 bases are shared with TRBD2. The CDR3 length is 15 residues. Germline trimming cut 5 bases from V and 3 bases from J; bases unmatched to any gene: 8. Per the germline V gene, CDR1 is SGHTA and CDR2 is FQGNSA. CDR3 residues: CASSPQRGTTDTQYF. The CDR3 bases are TGTGCCAGCAGCCCCCAGCGGGGTACTACAGATACGCAGTATTTT.

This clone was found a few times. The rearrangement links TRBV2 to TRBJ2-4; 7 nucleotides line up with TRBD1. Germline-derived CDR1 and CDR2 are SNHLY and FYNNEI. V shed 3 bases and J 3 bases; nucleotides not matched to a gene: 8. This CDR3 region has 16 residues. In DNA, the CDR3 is TGTGCCAGCAGTGAGGGCAGGGGGTATAGCAAAAACATTCAGTACTTC. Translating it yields CASSEGRGYSKNIQYF. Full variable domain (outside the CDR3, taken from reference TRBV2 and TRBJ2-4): EPEVTQTPSHQVTQMGQEVILRCVPISNHLYFYWYRQILGQKVEFLVSFYNNEISEKSEIFDDQFSVERPDGSNFTLKIRSTKLEDSAMYFCASSEGRGYSKNIQYFGAGTRLSVL.

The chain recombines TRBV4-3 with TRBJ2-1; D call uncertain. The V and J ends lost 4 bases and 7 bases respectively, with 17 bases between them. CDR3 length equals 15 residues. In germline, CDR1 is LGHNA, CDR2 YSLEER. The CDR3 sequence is CASSPGQLSGNEQFF. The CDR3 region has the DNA TGCGCCAGCAGCCCCGGGCAGTTATCCGGGAATGAGCAGTTCTTC.

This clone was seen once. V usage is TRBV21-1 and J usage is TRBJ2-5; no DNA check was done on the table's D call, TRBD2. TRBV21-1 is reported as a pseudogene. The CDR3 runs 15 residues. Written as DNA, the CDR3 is TGTGCCAGCAGCCCCCCCCAGGGGAGGGATCAGACCCAGTACTTC. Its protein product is CASSPPQGRDQTQYF.

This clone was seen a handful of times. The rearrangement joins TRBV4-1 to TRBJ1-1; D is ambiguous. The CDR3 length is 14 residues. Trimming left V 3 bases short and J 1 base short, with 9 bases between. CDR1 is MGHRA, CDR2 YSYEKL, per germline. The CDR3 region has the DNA TGCGCCAGCAGCCACGCAGCGACGAACACTGAAGCTTTCTTT. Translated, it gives CASSHAATNTEAFF.

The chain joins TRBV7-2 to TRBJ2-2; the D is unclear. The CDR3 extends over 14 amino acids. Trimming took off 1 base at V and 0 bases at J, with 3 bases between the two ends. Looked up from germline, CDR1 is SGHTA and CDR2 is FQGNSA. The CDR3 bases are TGTGCCAGCAGCTTAGATCCGAACACCGGGGAGCTGTTTTTT. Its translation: CASSLDPNTGELFF.

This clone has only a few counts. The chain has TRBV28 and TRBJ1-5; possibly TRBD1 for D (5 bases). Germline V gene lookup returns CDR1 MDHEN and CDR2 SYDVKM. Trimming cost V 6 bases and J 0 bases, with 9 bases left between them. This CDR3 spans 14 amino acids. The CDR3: CASRRGYSNQPQHF. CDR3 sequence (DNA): TGTGCCAGCAGGAGGGGATATAGCAATCAGCCCCAGCATTTT.

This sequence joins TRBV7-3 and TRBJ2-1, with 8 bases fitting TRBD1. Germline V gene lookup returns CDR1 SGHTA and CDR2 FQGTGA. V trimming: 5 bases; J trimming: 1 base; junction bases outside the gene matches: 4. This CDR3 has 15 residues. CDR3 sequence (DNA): TGTGCCAGCAGCCCCCAGGGGGCATCCTACAATGAGCAGTTCTTC. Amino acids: CASSPQGASYNEQFF.

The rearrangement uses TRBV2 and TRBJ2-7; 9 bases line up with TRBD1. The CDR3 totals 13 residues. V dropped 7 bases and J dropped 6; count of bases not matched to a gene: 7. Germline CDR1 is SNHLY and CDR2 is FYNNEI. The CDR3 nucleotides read TGTGCCAGCACCAGGAGACAGGGGGGCGAGCAGTACTTC. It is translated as CASTRRQGGEQYF.

The CDR3, as DNA: TGTGCCAGCAGTTACACAGGACCTAATCAGCCCCAGCATTTT. Encoded protein: CASSYTGPNQPQHF. The chain joins TRBV6-5 to TRBJ1-5, with D perhaps matching TRBD1 (5 bases). The length of the CDR3 is 14 residues. Trimming removed 2 bases at V and 4 bases at J, with 9 bases between. Germline V CDR1 and CDR2: MNHEY, SVGAGI.

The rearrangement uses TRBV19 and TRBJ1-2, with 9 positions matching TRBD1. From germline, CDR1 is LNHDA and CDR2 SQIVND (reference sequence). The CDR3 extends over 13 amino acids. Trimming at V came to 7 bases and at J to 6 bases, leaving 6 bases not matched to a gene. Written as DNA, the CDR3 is TGTGCCAGTACTAGCCGGACAGGGGATGGCTACACCTTC. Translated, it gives CASTSRTGDGYTF.

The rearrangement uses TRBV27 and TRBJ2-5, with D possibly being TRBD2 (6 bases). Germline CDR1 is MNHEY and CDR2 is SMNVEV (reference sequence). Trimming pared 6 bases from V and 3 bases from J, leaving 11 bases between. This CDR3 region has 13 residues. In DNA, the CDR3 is TGTGCCAGCAGGACCCCGGGGGAAGAGACCCAGTACTTC. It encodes CASRTPGEETQYF.

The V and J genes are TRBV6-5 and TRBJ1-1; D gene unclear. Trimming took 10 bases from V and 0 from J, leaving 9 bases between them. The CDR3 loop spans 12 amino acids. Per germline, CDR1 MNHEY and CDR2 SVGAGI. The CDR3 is CATMTVNTEAFF. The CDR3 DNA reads TGTGCCACCATGACGGTGAACACTGAAGCTTTCTTT.

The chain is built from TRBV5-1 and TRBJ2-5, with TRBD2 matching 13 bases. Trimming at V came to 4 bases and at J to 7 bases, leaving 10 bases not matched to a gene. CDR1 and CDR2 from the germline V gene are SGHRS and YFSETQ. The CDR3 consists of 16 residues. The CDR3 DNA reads TGCGCCAGCAGCCCAGGACTAGCGGGGGCCTCTGGGACCCAGTACTTC. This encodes CASSPGLAGASGTQYF.

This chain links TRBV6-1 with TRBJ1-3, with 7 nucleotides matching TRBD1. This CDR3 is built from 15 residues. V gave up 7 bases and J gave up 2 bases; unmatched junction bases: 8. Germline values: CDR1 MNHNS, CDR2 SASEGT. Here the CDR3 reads CASIKGQGAGNTIYF. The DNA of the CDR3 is TGTGCCAGCATAAAAGGGCAGGGGGCTGGAAACACCATATATTTT.